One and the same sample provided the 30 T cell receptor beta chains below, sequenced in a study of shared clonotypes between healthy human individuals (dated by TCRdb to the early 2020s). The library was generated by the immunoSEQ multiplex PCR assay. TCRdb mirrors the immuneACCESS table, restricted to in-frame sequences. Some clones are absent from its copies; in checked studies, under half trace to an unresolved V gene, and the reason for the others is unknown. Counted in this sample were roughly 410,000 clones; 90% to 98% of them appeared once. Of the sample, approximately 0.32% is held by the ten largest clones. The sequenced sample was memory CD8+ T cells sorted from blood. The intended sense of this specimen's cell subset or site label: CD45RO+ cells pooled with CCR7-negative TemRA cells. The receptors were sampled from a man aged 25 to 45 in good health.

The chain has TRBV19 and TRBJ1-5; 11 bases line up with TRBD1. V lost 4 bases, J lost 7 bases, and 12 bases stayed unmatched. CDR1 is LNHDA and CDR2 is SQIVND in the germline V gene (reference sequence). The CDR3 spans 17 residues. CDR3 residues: CASSKDFGTGGGQPQHF. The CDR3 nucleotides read TGTGCCAGTAGTAAAGATTTCGGGACAGGGGGAGGGCAGCCCCAGCATTTT.

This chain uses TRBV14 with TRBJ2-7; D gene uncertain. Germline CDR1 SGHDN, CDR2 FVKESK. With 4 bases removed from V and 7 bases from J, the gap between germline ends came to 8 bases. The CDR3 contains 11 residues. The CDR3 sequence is CASSRQGEQYF. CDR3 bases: TGTGCCAGCAGCCGTCAAGGGGAGCAGTACTTC.

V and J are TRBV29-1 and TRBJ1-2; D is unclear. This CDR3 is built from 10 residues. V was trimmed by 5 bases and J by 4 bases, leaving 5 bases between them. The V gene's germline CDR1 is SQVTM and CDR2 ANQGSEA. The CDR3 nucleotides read TGCAGCGTTTACAGCTATGGCTACACCTTC. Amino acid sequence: CSVYSYGYTF.

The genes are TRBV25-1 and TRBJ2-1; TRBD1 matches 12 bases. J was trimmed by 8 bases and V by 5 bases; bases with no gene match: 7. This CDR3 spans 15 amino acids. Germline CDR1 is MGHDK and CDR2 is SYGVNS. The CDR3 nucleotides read TGTGCCAGCAGTCATGGGGGACAGGGGGCCCATGAGCAGTTCTTC. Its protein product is CASSHGGQGAHEQFF. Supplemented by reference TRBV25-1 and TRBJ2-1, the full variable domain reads EADIYQTPRYLVIGTGKKITLECSQTMGHDKMYWYQQDPGMELHLIHYSYGVNSTEKGDLSSESTVSRIRTEHFPLTLESARPSHTSQYLCASSHGGQGAHEQFFGPGTRLTVL.

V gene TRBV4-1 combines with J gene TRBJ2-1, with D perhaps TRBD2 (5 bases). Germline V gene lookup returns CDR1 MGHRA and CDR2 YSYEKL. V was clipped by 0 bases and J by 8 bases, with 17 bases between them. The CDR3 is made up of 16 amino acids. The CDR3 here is CASSQDMASRLDEQFF. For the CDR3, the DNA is TGCGCCAGCAGCCAAGACATGGCTAGCCGGCTCGATGAGCAGTTCTTC.

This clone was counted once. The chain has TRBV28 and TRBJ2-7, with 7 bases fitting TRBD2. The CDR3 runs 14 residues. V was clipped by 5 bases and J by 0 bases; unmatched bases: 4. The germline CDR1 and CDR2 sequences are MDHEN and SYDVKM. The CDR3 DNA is TGTGCCAGCAGTGTCGGCGGGAGCTCCTACGAGCAGTACTTC. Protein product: CASSVGGSSYEQYF.

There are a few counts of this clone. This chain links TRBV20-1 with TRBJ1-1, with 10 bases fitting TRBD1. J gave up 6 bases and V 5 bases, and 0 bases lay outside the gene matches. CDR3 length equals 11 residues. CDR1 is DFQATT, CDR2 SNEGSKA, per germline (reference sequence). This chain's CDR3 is CSAGTGAEAFF. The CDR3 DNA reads TGCAGTGCTGGGACAGGGGCTGAAGCTTTCTTT.

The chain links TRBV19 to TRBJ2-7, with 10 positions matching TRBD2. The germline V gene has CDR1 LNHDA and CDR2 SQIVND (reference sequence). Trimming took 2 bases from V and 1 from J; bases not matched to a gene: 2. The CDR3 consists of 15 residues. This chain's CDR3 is CASSISAGGSYEQYF. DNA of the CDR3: TGTGCCAGTAGTATATCAGCGGGAGGGTCCTACGAGCAGTACTTC.

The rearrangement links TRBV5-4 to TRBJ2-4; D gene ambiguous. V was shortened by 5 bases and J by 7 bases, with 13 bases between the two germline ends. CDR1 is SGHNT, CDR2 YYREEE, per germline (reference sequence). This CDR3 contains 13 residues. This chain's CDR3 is CASSASLGNIQYF. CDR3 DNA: TGTGCCAGCAGTGCATCCTTAGGGAACATTCAGTACTTC.

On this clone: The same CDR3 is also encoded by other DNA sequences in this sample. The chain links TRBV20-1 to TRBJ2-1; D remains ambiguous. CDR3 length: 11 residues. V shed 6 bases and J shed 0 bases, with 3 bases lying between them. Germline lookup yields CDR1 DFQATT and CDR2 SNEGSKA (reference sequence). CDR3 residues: CSATSYNEQFF. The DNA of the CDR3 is TGCAGTGCCACCTCCTACAATGAGCAGTTCTTC.

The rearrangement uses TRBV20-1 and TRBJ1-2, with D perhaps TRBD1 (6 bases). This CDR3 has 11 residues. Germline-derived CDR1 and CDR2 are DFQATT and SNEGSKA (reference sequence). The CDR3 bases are TGCAGCCCACAGGGTTACTATGGCTACACCTTC. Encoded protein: CSPQGYYGYTF.

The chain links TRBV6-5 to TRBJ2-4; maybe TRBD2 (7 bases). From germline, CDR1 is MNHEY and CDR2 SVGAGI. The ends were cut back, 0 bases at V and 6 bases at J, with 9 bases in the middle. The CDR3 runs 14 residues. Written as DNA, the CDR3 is TGTGCCAGCAGTTACTCCGCGGGGGCAAACATTCAGTACTTC. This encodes CASSYSAGANIQYF.

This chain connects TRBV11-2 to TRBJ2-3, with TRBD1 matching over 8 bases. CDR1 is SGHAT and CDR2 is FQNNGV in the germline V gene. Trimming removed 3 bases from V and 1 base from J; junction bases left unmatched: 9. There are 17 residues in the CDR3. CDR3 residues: CASSFPRGRFGTDTQYF. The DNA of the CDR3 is TGTGCCAGCAGCTTTCCCAGGGGGCGTTTTGGCACAGATACGCAGTATTTT.

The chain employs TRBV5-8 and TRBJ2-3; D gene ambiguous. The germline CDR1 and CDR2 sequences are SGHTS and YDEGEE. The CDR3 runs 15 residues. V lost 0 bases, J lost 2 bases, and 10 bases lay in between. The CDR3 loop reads CASSLDRGHTDTQYF. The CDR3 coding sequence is TGTGCCAGCAGCTTGGACAGAGGTCACACAGATACGCAGTATTTT.

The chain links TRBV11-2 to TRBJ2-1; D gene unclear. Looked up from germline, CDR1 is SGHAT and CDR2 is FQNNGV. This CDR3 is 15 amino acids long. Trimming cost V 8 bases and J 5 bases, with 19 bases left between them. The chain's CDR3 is CASLVGNTFNNEQFF. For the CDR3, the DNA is TGTGCCAGCTTGGTTGGCAATACCTTTAACAATGAGCAGTTCTTC. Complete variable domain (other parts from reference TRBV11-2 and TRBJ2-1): EAGVAQSPRYKIIEKRQSVAFWCNPISGHATLYWYQQILGQGPKLLIQFQNNGVVDDSQLPKDRFSAERLKGVDSTLKIQPAKLEDSAVYLCASLVGNTFNNEQFFGPGTRLTVL.

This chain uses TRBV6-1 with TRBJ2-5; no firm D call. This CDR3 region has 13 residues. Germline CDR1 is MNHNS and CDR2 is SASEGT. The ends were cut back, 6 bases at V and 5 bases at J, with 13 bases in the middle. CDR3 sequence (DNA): TGTGCCAGCAGCGAGCGCCCCAGGGAGACCCAGTACTTC. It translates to CASSERPRETQYF.

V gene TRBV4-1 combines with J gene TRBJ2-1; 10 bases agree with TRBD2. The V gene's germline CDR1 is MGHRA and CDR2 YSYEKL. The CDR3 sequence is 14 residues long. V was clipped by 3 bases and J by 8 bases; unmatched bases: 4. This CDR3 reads CASSQLAGEDEQFF. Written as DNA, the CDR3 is TGCGCCAGCAGCCAGCTAGCGGGAGAAGATGAGCAGTTCTTC.

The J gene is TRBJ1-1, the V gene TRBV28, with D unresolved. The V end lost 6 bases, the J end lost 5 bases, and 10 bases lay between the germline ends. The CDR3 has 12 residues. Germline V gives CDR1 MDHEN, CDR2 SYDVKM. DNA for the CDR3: TGTGCCAGCAGCCCAAGGAGGACTGAAGCTTTCTTT. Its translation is CASSPRRTEAFF.

DNA of the CDR3: TGCGCCAGCAGCTTGTACGAGGGGCCTTTGAACACTGAAGCTTTCTTT. Amino acid sequence: CASSLYEGPLNTEAFF. This rearrangement joins TRBV5-1 to TRBJ1-1; possible D gene TRBD1, 5 bases. Trimming cost V 1 base and J 0 bases, with 13 bases left between them. CDR1 and CDR2 (germline): SGHRS, YFSETQ. The length of the CDR3 is 16 residues.

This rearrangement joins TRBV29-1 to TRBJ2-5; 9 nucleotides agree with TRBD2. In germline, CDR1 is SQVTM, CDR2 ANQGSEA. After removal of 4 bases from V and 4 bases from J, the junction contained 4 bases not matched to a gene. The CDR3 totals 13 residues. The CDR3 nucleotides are TGCAGCGTTGTAGTTAGCGGGGGAGAGACCCAGTACTTC. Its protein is CSVVVSGGETQYF.

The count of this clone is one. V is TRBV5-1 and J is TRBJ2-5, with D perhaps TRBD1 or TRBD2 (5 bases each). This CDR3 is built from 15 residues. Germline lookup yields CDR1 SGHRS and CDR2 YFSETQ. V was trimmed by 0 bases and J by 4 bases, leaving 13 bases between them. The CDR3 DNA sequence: TGCGCCAGCAGCTTGGTAACATCGGGGCCAGAGACCCAGTACTTC. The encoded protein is CASSLVTSGPETQYF.

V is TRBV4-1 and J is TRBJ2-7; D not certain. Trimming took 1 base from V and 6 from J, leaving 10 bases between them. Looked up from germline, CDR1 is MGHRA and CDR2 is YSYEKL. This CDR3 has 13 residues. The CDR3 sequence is CASSQARYLEQYF. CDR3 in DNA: TGCGCCAGCAGCCAAGCGCGGTATCTCGAGCAGTACTTC.

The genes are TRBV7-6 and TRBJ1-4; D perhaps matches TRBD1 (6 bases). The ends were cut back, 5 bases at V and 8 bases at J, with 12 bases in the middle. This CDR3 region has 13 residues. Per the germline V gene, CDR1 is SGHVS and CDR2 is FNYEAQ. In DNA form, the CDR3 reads TGTGCCAGCAGCGACGCAGGGGACGAAAAACTGTTTTTT. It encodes CASSDAGDEKLFF.

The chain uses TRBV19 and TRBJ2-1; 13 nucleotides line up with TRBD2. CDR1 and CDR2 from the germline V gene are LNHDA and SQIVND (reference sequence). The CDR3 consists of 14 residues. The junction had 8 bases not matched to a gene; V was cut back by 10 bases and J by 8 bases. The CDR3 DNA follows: TGTGCCACCAGGACTAGCGGGAGTCTCGATGAGCAGTTCTTC. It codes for CATRTSGSLDEQFF.

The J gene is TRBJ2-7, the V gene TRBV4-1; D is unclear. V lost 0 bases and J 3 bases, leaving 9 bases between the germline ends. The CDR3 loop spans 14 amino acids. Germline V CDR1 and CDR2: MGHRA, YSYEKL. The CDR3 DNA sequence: TGCGCCAGCAGCCAAGATCGTGGCCGCTACGAGCAGTACTTC. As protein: CASSQDRGRYEQYF.

The CDR3 nucleotides read TGTGCCAGCAGCGTAAGGTCATTCCGAAGCTCTGGGGCCAACGTCCTGACTTTC. The encoded protein is CASSVRSFRSSGANVLTF. The V call is TRBV9, the J call TRBJ2-6; D is ambiguous. Germline V gives CDR1 SGDLS, CDR2 YYNGEE. This CDR3 is 18 amino acids long. The ends were cut back, 1 base at V and 0 bases at J, with 14 bases in the middle.

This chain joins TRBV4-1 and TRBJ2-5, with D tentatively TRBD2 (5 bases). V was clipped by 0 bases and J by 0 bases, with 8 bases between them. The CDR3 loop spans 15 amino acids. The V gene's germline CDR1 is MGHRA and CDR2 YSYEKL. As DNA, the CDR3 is TGCGCCAGCAGCCAAGATGAGGGCTACCAAGAGACCCAGTACTTC. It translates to CASSQDEGYQETQYF.

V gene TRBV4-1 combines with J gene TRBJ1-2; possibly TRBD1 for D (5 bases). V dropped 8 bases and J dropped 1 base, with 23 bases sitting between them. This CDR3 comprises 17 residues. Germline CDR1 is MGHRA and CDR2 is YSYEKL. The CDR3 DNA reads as TGCGCCAGCTCCCCGCCATGGAAGGGGCCCATTAACTATGGCTACACCTTC. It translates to CASSPPWKGPINYGYTF.

This CDR3 reads CASSRPAGGWGYEQYF. Written as DNA, the CDR3 is TGTGCCAGCAGTCGACCTGCAGGGGGCTGGGGCTACGAGCAGTACTTC. This sequence joins TRBV7-8 and TRBJ2-7, with 8 nucleotides matching TRBD1. With V trimmed by 6 bases and J by 3 bases, 13 bases remained unmatched. CDR1 and CDR2 from the germline V gene are SGHVS and FQNEAQ. The CDR3 has 16 amino acids.

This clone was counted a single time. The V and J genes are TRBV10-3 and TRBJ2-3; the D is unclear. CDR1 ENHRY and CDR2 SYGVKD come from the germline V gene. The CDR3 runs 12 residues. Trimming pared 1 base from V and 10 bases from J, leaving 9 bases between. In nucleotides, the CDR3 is TGTGCCATCAGTGAGTTGGTGGGCGCGCAGTATTTT. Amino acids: CAISELVGAQYF.